A selection of T cell receptor beta chains follows, all from one sample in a study of kidney transplant recipient with SARS-CoV-2 infection. MiXCR was run by TCRdb on the reads, yielding one entry per CDR3 protein. The sample records about 240,000 distinct CDR3 sequences, more than 25% being singletons. The sample was a blood sample, taken at baseline and on day 111 from a kidney transplant recipient. The receptors were sampled from a male patient in his thirties who had COVID-19 and was a kidney transplant recipient. Certain T cells may be donor cells from the graft. Each CDR3 is given with its conserved first and last residue. The D gene is left open where the match is weak. Some rows mark clone size as missing; the rest say once, few, many or name a class of expanded clone.

DNA: TGTGCCAGCAGTTTATACCTGACTAGCGGGGCGAACACCGGGGAGCTGTTTTTT
CDR3: CASSLYLTSGANTGELFF
J: TRBJ2-2
D: TRBD2
size: many
V: TRBV27

DNA: TGTGCCAGCAGTCAAATAGTAGCTACAGTCATGCAAGATACGCAGTATTTT
CDR3: CASSQIVATVMQDTQYF
J: TRBJ2-3
D: .
size: many
V: TRBV21-1

DNA: TGTGCCAGCAGTTTACGGGACAGGGGAACTAACACCGGGGAGCTGTTTTTT
CDR3: CASSLRDRGTNTGELFF
J: TRBJ2-2
D: TRBD1
size: .
V: TRBV27

DNA: TGTGCCAGCAGTAGCCATACACGCTCTAGAAAGACCTATGGCTACACCTTC
CDR3: CASSSHTRSRKTYGYTF
J: TRBJ1-2
D: .
size: many
V: TRBV6-8

DNA: TGTGCCAGCAGCTTGATACCTGAATCTCGAAAGACCTATGGCTACACCTTC
CDR3: CASSLIPESRKTYGYTF
J: TRBJ1-2
D: .
size: many
V: TRBV7-6

DNA: TGTGCCAGCAGTCCCAGCGGCGGGAACACTGAAGCTTTCTTT
CDR3: CASSPSGGNTEAFF
J: TRBJ1-1
D: .
size: .
V: TRBV12-3/TRBV12-4

DNA: TGCAGTGCCAACGAGGGGTATGGCTACACCTTC
CDR3: CSANEGYGYTF
J: TRBJ1-2
D: .
size: many
V: TRBV20-1

DNA: TGTGCCAGCAGCTCTCCCGGGGGGACAGGGCCAGCTTTCTTT
CDR3: CASSSPGGTGPAFF
J: TRBJ1-1
D: TRBD1
size: many
V: TRBV7-9

DNA: TGCAGTGCTAGACCCCCCACAGGAAATAGCAATCAGCCCCAGCATTTT
CDR3: CSARPPTGNSNQPQHF
J: TRBJ1-5
D: .
size: many
V: TRBV20-1

DNA: TGTGCCACCAGCGCTGGGGACTTAAGCTCAGAGACCCAGTACTTC
CDR3: CATSAGDLSSETQYF
J: TRBJ2-5
D: .
size: many
V: TRBV15

DNA: TGTGCCAGCAGTTTTGGTCTCTCTGGAAACACCATATATTTT
CDR3: CASSFGLSGNTIYF
J: TRBJ1-3
D: .
size: many
V: TRBV12-3/TRBV12-4

DNA: TGTGCCAGCAGCTGCCCGAGCACCCTTCGAAAGACCTATGGCTACACCTTC
CDR3: CASSCPSTLRKTYGYTF
J: TRBJ1-2
D: .
size: many
V: TRBV3-1

DNA: TGTGCCAGCAGCCAACCAGCCGCGGCGGGGCGATACAATGAGCAGTTCTTC
CDR3: CASSQPAAAGRYNEQFF
J: TRBJ2-1
D: .
size: .
V: TRBV14

DNA: TGTGCCAGCGGATACCGACAGTCCGGAGATACGCAGTATTTT
CDR3: CASGYRQSGDTQYF
J: TRBJ2-3
D: .
size: many
V: TRBV3-2

DNA: TGTGCCAGCAGCACCACGCTAACAAGCAGAAAGACCTATGGCTACACCTTC
CDR3: CASSTTLTSRKTYGYTF
J: TRBJ1-2
D: .
size: many
V: TRBV10-2

DNA: TGTGCCAGCAGCTTAGAGGGGGGGCTCTCCACAGATACGCAGTATTTT
CDR3: CASSLEGGLSTDTQYF
J: TRBJ2-3
D: .
size: few
V: TRBV7-6

DNA: TGTGCCAGCAGCTTGGGCAGTAGATTAAATCAGCCCCAGCATTTT
CDR3: CASSLGSRLNQPQHF
J: TRBJ1-5
D: .
size: many
V: TRBV7-2

DNA: TGTGCCAGCAGTTTCCTAGCGGGTCACAATGAGCAGTTCTTC
CDR3: CASSFLAGHNEQFF
J: TRBJ2-1
D: TRBD2
size: few
V: TRBV28

DNA: .
CDR3: CISVPELSGEVGKTYGYTF
J: TRBJ1-2
D: .
size: many
V: TRBV7-5

DNA: TGCAGTGCTAGAGACGCGAGTCAGCAAGGTTACATTCAGTACTTC
CDR3: CSARDASQQGYIQYF
J: TRBJ2-4
D: .
size: many
V: TRBV20-1

DNA: TGTGCCAGTAGGCCTCACGTTGCAACTAATGAAAAACTGTTTTTT
CDR3: CASRPHVATNEKLFF
J: TRBJ1-4
D: .
size: .
V: TRBV19

DNA: TGCGCCAGCAGCCAAGATGCAGGGACCTACGAGCAGTACTTC
CDR3: CASSQDAGTYEQYF
J: TRBJ2-7
D: .
size: many
V: TRBV4-1

DNA: TGTGCCAGCAGTGCAAAAGGAGGTGGGAGAAAGACCTATGGCTACACCTTC
CDR3: CASSAKGGGRKTYGYTF
J: TRBJ1-2
D: .
size: many
V: TRBV6-6

DNA: TGTGCCTGGAGTACCACAGGGGAATCCTACGAGCAGTACTTC
CDR3: CAWSTTGESYEQYF
J: TRBJ2-7
D: TRBD1
size: many
V: TRBV30

DNA: TGTGCCAGCAGCGGGGGGACAGCCAGCACAGATACGCAGTGTTTT
CDR3: CASSGGTASTDTQCF
J: TRBJ2-3
D: .
size: .
V: TRBV2

DNA: TGTGCCAGCAGCCTACCTTTATACCATGGAAAGACCTATGGCTACACCTTC
CDR3: CASSLPLYHGKTYGYTF
J: TRBJ1-2
D: .
size: .
V: TRBV7-9

DNA: TGCGCCAGCAGCTCCGCCGGGACAGGCATCACCCTCCACTTT
CDR3: CASSSAGTGITLHF
J: TRBJ1-6
D: TRBD1
size: many
V: TRBV5-1

DNA: TGTGCCAGCGCCAGAAACGTACCAGGAAAGACCTATGGCTACACCTTC
CDR3: CASARNVPGKTYGYTF
J: TRBJ1-2
D: .
size: few
V: TRBV5-4

DNA: TGTGCCAGCAGTTACTCCGCTCGGGCAGCGGGCGCCAATGAGCAGTTCTTC
CDR3: CASSYSARAAGANEQFF
J: TRBJ2-1
D: .
size: few
V: TRBV6-5

DNA: .
CDR3: CISVPEFDAEVGKTYGYTF
J: TRBJ1-2
D: .
size: many
V: TRBV7-5

DNA: TGTGCCAGCAGCTTCCCAGTTTCCAATGAGCAGTTCTTC
CDR3: CASSFPVSNEQFF
J: TRBJ2-1
D: .
size: few
V: TRBV5-4

DNA: TGTGCCAGCAGTGAACTCAGGCCTTACGGAAAGACCTATGGCTACACCTTC
CDR3: CASSELRPYGKTYGYTF
J: TRBJ1-2
D: .
size: few
V: TRBV6-9

DNA: TGTGCCAGCAGCGACTTCTCTGAATCTCGAAAGACCTATGGCTACACCTTC
CDR3: CASSDFSESRKTYGYTF
J: TRBJ1-2
D: .
size: many
V: TRBV7-6

DNA: TGTGCCAGCAGCCGCTCGTCGGCGGAAGAGACCCAGTACTTC
CDR3: CASSRSSAEETQYF
J: TRBJ2-5
D: .
size: many
V: TRBV4-2

DNA: TGTGCCAGCAGTTTACCGACAGGGGTGGGATCACCCCTCCACTTT
CDR3: CASSLPTGVGSPLHF
J: TRBJ1-6
D: TRBD1
size: many
V: TRBV28

DNA: TGCAGTGCTAGCGACATCCAGGGGGGAACAAACTCACCCCTCCACTTT
CDR3: CSASDIQGGTNSPLHF
J: TRBJ1-6
D: TRBD1
size: many
V: TRBV20-1

DNA: TGCAGTGCTGGCAGGAGCTATGGCTACACCTTC
CDR3: CSAGRSYGYTF
J: TRBJ1-2
D: .
size: few
V: TRBV20-1

DNA: TGTGCCAGCAGTCCCGGGACAGGGATCTACGAGCAGTACTTC
CDR3: CASSPGTGIYEQYF
J: TRBJ2-7
D: TRBD1
size: many
V: TRBV9

DNA: TGTGCCAGCAGGGACAGGGTGACAGATACGCAGTATTTT
CDR3: CASRDRVTDTQYF
J: TRBJ2-3
D: TRBD1
size: few
V: TRBV6-5

DNA: TGTGCCAGCAGTACACAAATCTCACACGGAAAGACCTATGGCTACACCTTC
CDR3: CASSTQISHGKTYGYTF
J: TRBJ1-2
D: .
size: many
V: TRBV6-4

DNA: TGTGCCAGCAGTGAAGCGCTCGTTAGAACGAAACTGAACTATGGCTACACCTTC
CDR3: CASSEALVRTKLNYGYTF
J: TRBJ1-2
D: .
size: .
V: TRBV2

DNA: TGCAGTGCTAGAAAGGACAGGCCAAACGGGCCCCAGCATTTT
CDR3: CSARKDRPNGPQHF
J: TRBJ1-5
D: TRBD1
size: many
V: TRBV20-1

DNA: TGTGCCAGCAGCTTCTTACAAACAGGGGGCGGTGAGACCCAGTACTTC
CDR3: CASSFLQTGGGETQYF
J: TRBJ2-5
D: TRBD1
size: many
V: TRBV7-8

DNA: TGTGCCAGCTCACCCCGGACAGGGTTGACCGGGGAGCTGTTTTTT
CDR3: CASSPRTGLTGELFF
J: TRBJ2-2
D: TRBD1
size: many
V: TRBV18

DNA: TGTGCCAGCAGCTTGGGTTCGTGGGGACCGAACACTGAAGCTTTCTTT
CDR3: CASSLGSWGPNTEAFF
J: TRBJ1-1
D: .
size: many
V: TRBV7-9